Below, 20 T cell receptor beta chains from the same sample are listed, as sequenced in a study of shared clonotypes between healthy human individuals. Clones were read by immunoSEQ multiplex PCR, and TCRdb kept only the in-frame ones, dropping some. This sample carries roughly 2 million clones, roughly 94% of them seen once, and the ten largest clones take 0.13%. Source material: naive CD4+ T cells sorted from blood. Noted subset: CD45RA+ positively selected. The source of these receptors is a young man in good health.

V is TRBV30 and J is TRBJ2-5, with D unclear. Trimming stripped 4 bases from V and 4 bases from J, with 13 bases between. The V gene's germline CDR1 is GTSNPN and CDR2 SVGIG (reference sequence). The CDR3 runs to 13 residues. The CDR3: CAWTPANSETQYF. The CDR3 region has the DNA TGTGCCTGGACTCCGGCCAACTCAGAGACCCAGTACTTC.

The J gene is TRBJ2-7, the V gene TRBV6-1; 8 bases fit TRBD1. Looked up from germline, CDR1 is MNHNS and CDR2 is SASEGT. The CDR3 contains 14 residues. Trimming at V came to 6 bases and at J to 3 bases, leaving 7 bases not matched to a gene. The CDR3 protein is CASSTTGVGYEQYF. The CDR3 DNA follows: TGTGCCAGCAGCACGACAGGGGTTGGCTACGAGCAGTACTTC.

As to this clone: One base away lies a much larger clone, so this may be a sequencing read error. In the same sample, other DNA sequences code for this CDR3. The rearrangement links TRBV7-9 to TRBJ1-3; D gene uncertain. Germline V lookup: CDR1 SEHNR, CDR2 FQNEAQ (reference sequence). Trimming removed 1 base from V and 4 bases from J, with 5 bases in between. This CDR3 region has 13 residues. The CDR3 loop reads CASSLGSGNTIYF. The CDR3 nucleotides read TGTGCCAGCAGCTTAGGGTCCGGAAACACCATATATTTT.

The V gene is TRBV29-1, the J gene TRBJ1-2; 12 bases map to TRBD1. This CDR3 is 14 amino acids long. Trimming cost V 6 bases and J 6 bases; bases outside gene matches: 8. CDR1 SQVTM and CDR2 ANQGSEA come from the germline V gene. The CDR3 DNA is TGCAGCGTGGGGACAGGGGGCGCGGTAGATGGCTACACCTTC. This gives the protein CSVGTGGAVDGYTF.

The chain is built from TRBV4-3 and TRBJ2-2; TRBD2 aligns across 12 bases. CDR1 is LGHNA, CDR2 YSLEER, per germline. CDR3 length equals 19 residues. The junction had 12 bases not matched to a gene; V was cut back by 5 bases and J by 2 bases. The CDR3 nucleotides read TGCGCCAGCAGCTGGGTGCGCGGGACTAGCGGGCTCAACACCGGGGAGCTGTTTTTT. As protein: CASSWVRGTSGLNTGELFF.

V is TRBV11-2 and J is TRBJ2-1, with D perhaps matching TRBD2 (6 bases). Germline CDR1 is SGHAT and CDR2 is FQNNGV. Trimming stripped 6 bases from V and 11 bases from J, with 14 bases between. CDR3 length equals 12 residues. The CDR3 spells CASSPAGRKQFF. The CDR3 nucleotides are TGTGCCAGCAGTCCAGCGGGCCGCAAGCAGTTCTTC.

The chain combines TRBV29-1 with TRBJ2-1; the D is unclear. The CDR3 runs 13 residues. Trimming took 1 base from V and 5 from J, leaving 9 bases between them. In germline, CDR1 is SQVTM, CDR2 ANQGSEA. CDR3 DNA sequence: TGCAGCGTTGAAGTAACAGTAAACAATGAGCAGTTCTTC. Translating gives CSVEVTVNNEQFF.

The sample holds one count of this clone. The genes are TRBV4-3 and TRBJ2-5; 8 bases fit TRBD2. Trimming cost V 0 bases and J 0 bases; bases outside gene matches: 3. The CDR3 has 16 amino acids. Germline values: CDR1 LGHNA, CDR2 YSLEER. Written as DNA, the CDR3 is TGCGCCAGCAGCCAAGATATAGCGGGGAACCAAGAGACCCAGTACTTC. Translating it yields CASSQDIAGNQETQYF.

The V call is TRBV29-1, the J call TRBJ2-2; the match to TRBD1 covers 8 bases. The CDR3 runs 14 residues. V lost 2 bases, J lost 5 bases, and 4 bases stayed unmatched. Germline V lookup: CDR1 SQVTM, CDR2 ANQGSEA. CDR3 DNA sequence: TGCAGCGTTGAACAGGGGGCGCGAACCGGGGAGCTGTTTTTT. Its translation is CSVEQGARTGELFF.

This clone was detected only once. The rearrangement links TRBV7-2 to TRBJ2-1, with TRBD2 identical over 7 bases. This CDR3 spans 17 amino acids. The V gene's germline CDR1 is SGHTA and CDR2 FQGNSA. V shed 0 bases, J shed 4 bases, and the junction held 9 bases outside the gene matches. The CDR3 DNA is TGTGCCAGCAGCTTAGCTACTAGCGCGGGTACATACAATGAGCAGTTCTTC. It translates to CASSLATSAGTYNEQFF.

CDR3 sequence: CASSITGGTEKLFF. DNA of the CDR3: TGTGCCAGTAGTATCACAGGGGGCACTGAAAAACTGTTTTTT. This chain uses TRBV19 with TRBJ1-4, with 9 bases fitting TRBD1. Germline V CDR1 and CDR2: LNHDA, SQIVND (reference sequence). The V and J ends lost 3 bases and 7 bases, in that order; junction bases with no gene match: 3. CDR3 size: 14 residues.

This rearrangement joins TRBV9 to TRBJ1-1, with no clear D. CDR1 is SGDLS and CDR2 is YYNGEE in the germline V gene. Trimming pared 6 bases from V and 1 base from J, leaving 13 bases between. The CDR3 loop spans 14 amino acids. The CDR3 coding sequence is TGTGCCAGCACACCCGGGGAAAAGAACACTGAAGCTTTCTTT. The encoded protein is CASTPGEKNTEAFF.

The chain links TRBV4-3 to TRBJ2-1, with 9 positions matching TRBD2. Unmatched junction bases numbered 10, after V lost 1 base and J lost 9 bases. This CDR3 has 16 residues. Germline V lookup: CDR1 LGHNA, CDR2 YSLEER. This CDR3 is CASSQVGGRAGVEQFF. Written as DNA, the CDR3 is TGCGCCAGCAGCCAAGTAGGCGGGAGGGCCGGAGTTGAGCAGTTCTTC.

This clone was counted once. The rearrangement uses TRBV9 and TRBJ1-4; 7 nucleotides align to TRBD1. The germline V gene has CDR1 SGDLS and CDR2 YYNGEE. The V and J ends lost 3 bases and 2 bases, in that order; junction bases with no gene match: 4. This CDR3 spans 15 amino acids. CDR3 sequence: CASSAGGMTNEKLFF. As DNA, the CDR3 is TGTGCCAGCAGCGCAGGGGGAATGACTAATGAAAAACTGTTTTTT.

In the case of this clone: This same CDR3 is encoded by further DNA sequences in the sample. The V and J genes are TRBV5-1 and TRBJ1-5; D uncertain. Trimming stripped 0 bases from V and 0 bases from J, with 7 bases between. The CDR3 is made up of 15 amino acids. The V gene's germline CDR1 is SGHRS and CDR2 YFSETQ. The CDR3: CASSLEGYSNQPQHF. In DNA, the CDR3 is TGCGCCAGCAGCTTGGAAGGGTATAGCAATCAGCCCCAGCATTTT.

This rearrangement joins TRBV5-1 to TRBJ2-1, with D tentatively TRBD2 (7 bases). This CDR3 has 15 residues. Germline V gene sequence: CDR1 SGHRS, CDR2 YFSETQ. V lost 4 bases to trimming and J lost 3 bases, with 14 bases between them. The DNA for the CDR3 is TGCGCCAGCAGCGAACGGGGGGCCAACTACAATGAGCAGTTCTTC. This translates into CASSERGANYNEQFF.

This clone has more than one count but fewer than ten. J is TRBJ1-2 and V is TRBV25-1; the D is unclear. The CDR3 is made up of 12 amino acids. The germline CDR1 and CDR2 sequences are MGHDK and SYGVNS. V lost 5 bases to trimming and J lost 2 bases, with 6 bases between them. The CDR3, as DNA: TGTGCCAGCAGTTGGGGAAACTATGGCTACACCTTC. It yields the protein CASSWGNYGYTF.

The chain uses TRBV28 and TRBJ2-6, with D perhaps TRBD1 (5 bases). The CDR3 contains 16 residues. Trimming shortened V by 7 bases and J by 0 bases, and 13 bases separated the two germline ends. CDR1 is MDHEN and CDR2 is SYDVKM in the germline V gene. The DNA for the CDR3 is TGTGCCAGCACCCCGGTGGGGCTCTCTGGGGCCAACGTCCTGACTTTC. It codes for CASTPVGLSGANVLTF.

Regarding this clone: Other nucleotide sequences from this sample produce the same CDR3. The V gene is TRBV7-9, the J gene TRBJ2-3, with 7 bases fitting TRBD2. The CDR3 length is 12 residues. Unmatched junction bases numbered 4, after V lost 5 bases and J lost 8 bases. Looked up from germline, CDR1 is SEHNR and CDR2 is FQNEAQ (reference sequence). In DNA form, the CDR3 reads TGTGCCAGCAGCCTCGGGGAGGGTACGCAGTATTTT. Amino acid sequence: CASSLGEGTQYF.

The rearrangement uses TRBV10-2 and TRBJ2-3, with 10 bases matching TRBD1. Germline CDR1 WSHSY, CDR2 SAAADI. Trimming removed 7 bases from V and 0 bases from J; junction bases left unmatched: 10. CDR3 length equals 17 residues. CDR3 coding DNA: TGCGCCAGCAATCCGGGACAGGGGATTTCTAGCACAGATACGCAGTATTTT. Translating it yields CASNPGQGISSTDTQYF.